Following are 21 T cell receptor beta chains from one sample sequenced in a study of vaccination effects on CD4 cells after COVID-19. Researchers isolated CD4+ T cells once approximately eleven days of culture had elapsed. Participants each got two BNT162b2 or mRNA-1273 vaccine doses. Here immunoSEQ multiplex PCR was the method, and the copy in TCRdb shows in-frame clones only, minus some. Altogether some 30,000 clones are present, about 74% being singletons, with the ten largest covering about 16%. The antigens these receptors bind are not known. Sequences were derived from CD4+ T cells from PBMCs cultured without peptide, sampled after COVID-19 vaccination. The origin of the receptors is a human donor who received a COVID-19 vaccine.

V gene TRBV28 combines with J gene TRBJ2-3, with 10 nucleotides matching TRBD2. V gave up 2 bases and J gave up 6 bases; unmatched junction bases: 8. Germline CDR1 and CDR2: MDHEN and SYDVKM. CDR3 length: 16 residues. In DNA form, the CDR3 reads TGTGCCAGCAGTTTACTAATGACTAGCGGGTTGGATACGCAGTATTTT. Its protein product is CASSLLMTSGLDTQYF.

The V call is TRBV5-5, the J call TRBJ2-7; 8 bases are a match to TRBD1. The CDR3 contains 16 residues. The V gene's germline CDR1 is SGHKS and CDR2 YYEKEE (reference sequence). Losses at the gene ends were 5 bases for V and 3 bases for J; bases not matched to a gene: 13. The CDR3 DNA reads TGTGCCAGCAGACGGACAGGGTCCGAACTTATCTACGAGCAGTACTTC. Residues: CASRRTGSELIYEQYF.

CDR3 loop: CAWSAFGGMNTEAFF. The CDR3 coding sequence is TGTGCCTGGAGCGCCTTTGGAGGGATGAACACTGAAGCTTTCTTT. The rearrangement joins TRBV30 to TRBJ1-1; D is uncertain. Germline V gene sequence: CDR1 GTSNPN, CDR2 SVGIG (reference sequence). The CDR3 sequence is 15 residues long. V dropped 3 bases and J dropped 0 bases, with 14 bases sitting between them.

V usage is TRBV28 and J usage is TRBJ1-3; D ambiguous. Trimming took 7 bases from V and 0 from J, leaving 10 bases between them. Germline V gene sequence: CDR1 MDHEN, CDR2 SYDVKM. CDR3 length equals 14 residues. The CDR3 is CASKDWASGNTIYF. The DNA of the CDR3 is TGTGCCAGCAAAGACTGGGCCTCTGGAAACACCATATATTTT.

The V gene is TRBV3-1 (or the pseudogene TRBV3-2), the J gene TRBJ2-7; 9 bases fit TRBD2. Trimming removed 0 bases from V and 4 bases from J; junction bases left unmatched: 19. Germline-derived CDR1 and CDR2 are LGHDT and YNNKEL (reference sequence). This CDR3 has 20 amino acids. Here the CDR3 DNA reads TGTGCCAGCAGCCAAGATTTGTTCTGGATCGTGGAGGGACTAGCTTACGAGCAGTACTTC. This gives the protein CASSQDLFWIVEGLAYEQYF.

The J gene is TRBJ2-5, the V gene TRBV2; 9 positions match TRBD1. The CDR3 covers 15 residues. CDR1 SNHLY and CDR2 FYNNEI come from the germline V gene. V lost 4 bases and J lost 4; bases outside the gene matches: 7. The CDR3 coding sequence is TGTGCCAGCAGTGGTCGGGGACAGGGAACAGAGACCCAGTACTTC. This codes for CASSGRGQGTETQYF.

The genes are TRBV28 and TRBJ2-3; a weak D match, TRBD1 (5 bases). Germline V gives CDR1 MDHEN, CDR2 SYDVKM. Trimming took 5 bases from V and 1 from J, leaving 13 bases between them. The CDR3 runs 15 residues. Here the CDR3 DNA reads TGTGCCAGCAGTGGGCCAGGGTTGGGCACAGATACGCAGTATTTT. As protein: CASSGPGLGTDTQYF.

This chain's CDR3 is CASSWGPNTGELFF. Here the CDR3 DNA reads TGTGCCAGCAGCTGGGGACCTAACACCGGGGAGCTGTTTTTT. This chain links TRBV6-2 or TRBV6-3 with TRBJ2-2; D may correspond to TRBD1 or TRBD2 (5 bases each). The CDR3 is made up of 14 amino acids. The V end was cut by 6 bases, the J end by 2 bases, with 10 bases between. Germline V gene lookup returns CDR1 MNHEY and CDR2 SVGEGT.

The rearrangement links TRBV10-3 to TRBJ2-1; 11 bases map to TRBD2. The ends lost 6 bases at V and 5 bases at J; junction bases unmatched: 0. Germline V gene data show CDR1 as ENHRY and CDR2 as SYGVKD. The CDR3 is made up of 13 amino acids. CDR3 loop: CAIRGLADNEQFF. The DNA of the CDR3 is TGTGCCATCAGGGGACTAGCGGACAATGAGCAGTTCTTC.

This clone was detected once. The chain recombines TRBV20-1 with TRBJ1-2; D is unclear. Trimming pared 7 bases from V and 2 bases from J, leaving 8 bases between. CDR3 size: 11 residues. The germline V gene has CDR1 DFQATT and CDR2 SNEGSKA (reference sequence). In nucleotides, the CDR3 is TGCAGTGGGTACACCAACTATGGCTACACCTTC. It is translated as CSGYTNYGYTF.

The rearrangement joins TRBV7-2 to TRBJ2-2; possible D gene TRBD1, 6 bases. The CDR3 runs to 17 residues. Deletions cut 5 bases from V and 0 bases from J, with 16 bases between. Germline CDR1 reads SGHTA; CDR2 reads FQGNSA. In nucleotides, the CDR3 is TGTGCCAGCAGCAAGACCCTGACAGGAACGAACACCGGGGAGCTGTTTTTT. Amino acids: CASSKTLTGTNTGELFF.

The chain has TRBV6-5 and TRBJ2-1, with D perhaps TRBD1 (6 bases). Trimming cost V 6 bases and J 10 bases, with 16 bases left between them. The CDR3 is made up of 13 amino acids. Germline lookup yields CDR1 MNHEY and CDR2 SVGAGI. The CDR3 region is CASSSTVQGEQFF. The DNA for the CDR3 is TGTGCCAGCAGCTCGACAGTCCAGGGGGAGCAGTTCTTC.

The chain is built from TRBV3-1 (or the pseudogene TRBV3-2) and TRBJ1-3, with D possibly matching TRBD1 (5 bases). V gave up 2 bases and J gave up 7 bases, with 9 bases separating them. The CDR3 spans 13 residues. The germline CDR1 and CDR2 sequences are LGHDT and YNNKEL (reference sequence). In DNA, the CDR3 is TGTGCCAGCAGCCAATCGGGGGGGAACACCATATATTTT. It encodes CASSQSGGNTIYF.

The genes are TRBV29-1 and TRBJ2-1, with 7 bases aligning to TRBD1. This CDR3 contains 12 residues. Germline V gene sequence: CDR1 SQVTM, CDR2 ANQGSEA. The trim removed 6 bases at V and 6 bases at J, leaving 5 bases unmatched. The CDR3 DNA is TGCAGCGTCGTTACAGGGGTCAATGAGCAGTTCTTC. This encodes CSVVTGVNEQFF.

This clone was picked up a small number of times. This sequence joins TRBV3-1 (or the pseudogene TRBV3-2) and TRBJ2-1; D unresolved. Trimming removed 2 bases from V and 2 bases from J, with 10 bases in between. Germline V gene data show CDR1 as LGHDT and CDR2 as YNNKEL (reference sequence). CDR3 length equals 15 residues. For the CDR3, the DNA is TGTGCCAGCAGCCAAATCGGGTATACCTACAATGAGCAGTTCTTC. It translates to CASSQIGYTYNEQFF.

This chain joins TRBV6-1 and TRBJ2-1; 7 bases fit TRBD1. The germline CDR1 and CDR2 sequences are MNHNS and SASEGT. The CDR3 extends over 14 amino acids. The trim removed 0 bases at V and 7 bases at J, leaving 3 bases unmatched. The CDR3 reads CASSEAGQANEQFF. The CDR3 DNA follows: TGTGCCAGCAGTGAAGCAGGACAGGCAAATGAGCAGTTCTTC.

This clone was recorded a few times. The V gene is TRBV6-6, the J gene TRBJ1-3; D gene ambiguous. Trimming stripped 6 bases from V and 4 bases from J, with 10 bases between. Germline CDR1 reads MNHNY; CDR2 reads SVGAGI (reference sequence). This CDR3 has 13 amino acids. CDR3 protein: CASRGDGGNTIYF. CDR3 sequence (DNA): TGTGCCAGCAGAGGAGACGGGGGAAACACCATATATTTT.

The chain links TRBV4-1 to TRBJ1-5; no firm D call. Trimming removed 2 bases from V and 15 bases from J, with 17 bases in between. Germline V gene data show CDR1 as MGHRA and CDR2 as YSYEKL. This CDR3 has 13 residues. The CDR3 region is CASSQRNHDRPHF. DNA for the CDR3: TGCGCCAGCAGCCAAAGAAACCACGACCGTCCGCATTTT.

J is TRBJ2-1 and V is TRBV19; 7 positions agree with TRBD1. The CDR3 is 13 amino acids. J lost 13 bases, V lost 0 bases, and 6 bases had no gene match. Germline CDR1 LNHDA, CDR2 SQIVND (reference sequence). The DNA of the CDR3 is TGTGCCAGTAGTATAGATTGGAGGACAGGACAGTTCTTC. This translates into CASSIDWRTGQFF.

The rearrangement uses TRBV5-1 and TRBJ2-1, with D tentatively TRBD1 (6 bases). Trimming removed 4 bases at V and 4 bases at J, with 9 bases between. CDR1 SGHRS and CDR2 YFSETQ come from the germline V gene. The length of the CDR3 is 13 residues. The CDR3 here is CASSAGQYNEQFF. The DNA of the CDR3 is TGCGCCAGCAGCGCCGGACAGTACAATGAGCAGTTCTTC.

A single count supports this clone. The chain combines TRBV3-1 (or the pseudogene TRBV3-2) with TRBJ1-1; D gene ambiguous. Trimming left V 1 base short and J 0 bases short, with 6 bases between. The CDR3 spans 14 residues. Germline lookup yields CDR1 LGHDT and CDR2 YNNKEL (reference sequence). CDR3 bases: TGTGCCAGCAGCCAAGGGCAGCTGAACACTGAAGCTTTCTTT. This sequence encodes CASSQGQLNTEAFF.